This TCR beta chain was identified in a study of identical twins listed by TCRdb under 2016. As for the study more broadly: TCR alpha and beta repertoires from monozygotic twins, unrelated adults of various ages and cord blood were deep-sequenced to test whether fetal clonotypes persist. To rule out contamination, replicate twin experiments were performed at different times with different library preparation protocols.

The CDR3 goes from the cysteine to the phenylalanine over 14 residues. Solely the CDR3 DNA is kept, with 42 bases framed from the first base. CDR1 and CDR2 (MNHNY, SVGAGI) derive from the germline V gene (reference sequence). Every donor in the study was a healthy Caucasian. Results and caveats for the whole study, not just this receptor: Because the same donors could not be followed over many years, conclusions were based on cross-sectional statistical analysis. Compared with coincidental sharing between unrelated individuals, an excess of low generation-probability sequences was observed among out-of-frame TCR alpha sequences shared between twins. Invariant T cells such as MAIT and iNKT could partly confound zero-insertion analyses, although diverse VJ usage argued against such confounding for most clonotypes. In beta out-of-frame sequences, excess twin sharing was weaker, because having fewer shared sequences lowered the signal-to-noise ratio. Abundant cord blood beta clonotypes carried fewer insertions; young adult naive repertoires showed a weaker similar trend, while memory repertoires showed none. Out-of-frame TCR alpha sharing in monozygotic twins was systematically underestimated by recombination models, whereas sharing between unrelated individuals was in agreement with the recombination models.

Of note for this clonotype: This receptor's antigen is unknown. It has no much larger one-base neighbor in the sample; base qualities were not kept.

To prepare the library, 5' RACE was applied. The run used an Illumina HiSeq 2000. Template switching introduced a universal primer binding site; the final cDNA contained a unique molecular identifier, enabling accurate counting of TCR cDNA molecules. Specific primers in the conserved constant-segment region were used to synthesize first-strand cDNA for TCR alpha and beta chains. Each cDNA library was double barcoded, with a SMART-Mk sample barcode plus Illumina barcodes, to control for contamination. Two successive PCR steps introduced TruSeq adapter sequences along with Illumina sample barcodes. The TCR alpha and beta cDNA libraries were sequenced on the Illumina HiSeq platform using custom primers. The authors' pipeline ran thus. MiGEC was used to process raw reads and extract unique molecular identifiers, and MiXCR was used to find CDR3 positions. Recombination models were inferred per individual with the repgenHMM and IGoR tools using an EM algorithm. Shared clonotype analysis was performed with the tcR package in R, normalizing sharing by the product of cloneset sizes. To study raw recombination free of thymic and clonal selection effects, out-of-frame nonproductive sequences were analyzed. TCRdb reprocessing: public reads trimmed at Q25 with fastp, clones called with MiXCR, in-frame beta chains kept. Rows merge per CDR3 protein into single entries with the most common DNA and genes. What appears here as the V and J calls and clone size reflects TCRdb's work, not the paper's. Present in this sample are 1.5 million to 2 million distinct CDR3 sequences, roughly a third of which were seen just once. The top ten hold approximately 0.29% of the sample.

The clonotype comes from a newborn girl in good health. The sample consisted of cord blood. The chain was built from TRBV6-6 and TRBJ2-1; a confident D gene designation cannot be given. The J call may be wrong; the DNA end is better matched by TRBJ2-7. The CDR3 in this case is CASSYSTTYNEQYF. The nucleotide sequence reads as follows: TGTGCCAGCAGTTATTCAACTACATACAACGAGCAGTACTTC.